This T cell receptor (beta chain) was observed in a study of stem cell transplantation in POMP-related autoinflammatory disease. Study-level background: DNA chimerism showed 100% graft donor engraftment of neutrophils and platelets through one year. Findings and limits, study-wide: Across all analyzed T-cell subsets, patients with PRAID tended toward reduced diversity and increased clonality.

This CDR3 has 15 amino acids. Trimming took off 5 bases at V and 0 bases at J, with 11 bases between the two ends. Germline values: CDR1 MGHRA, CDR2 YSYEKL. Details on this clone: The target antigen is unknown.

Method: immunoSEQ multiplex PCR; TCRdb's copy keeps in-frame clones and lacks some. Here the sample spans tens of thousands of clones, roughly 91% being singletons. PRAID combined immunodeficiency and autoinflammation. This TCR was sampled from a human patient with POMP-related autoinflammation and immune dysregulation (PRAID). These T cells may partly come from the graft donor. Sequencing used CD4+ T cells from PBMCs, obtained after stem cell transplantation. The chain has TRBV4-1 and TRBJ2-4; D not resolved. CDR3 protein: CASSADTTAKNIQYF. CDR3 nucleotide sequence: TGCGCCAGCAGCGCAGACACCACAGCCAAAAACATTCAGTACTTC.